The present entry profiles one TCR beta chain with its context. Its antigen is not known. Being one base from a much bigger clone, this may be a read error. The sample comes from a study of T-cell reconstitution after alpha-beta-depleted transplantation in children. Whole-study results and caveats: The high TCRbeta diversity at day 60 in some patients came from surviving recipient T cells and thymic progenitors. Where alpha-beta T cells came from about two months after transplant was reportedly several hundred expanded graft clones. The authors attributed T-cell counts and diversity one year after transplant mostly to newly produced T cells.

This CDR3 is built from 15 residues. Unique molecular identifiers were used to barcode this TCRbeta library. One entry per CDR3 protein results from TCRdb running MiXCR on the PCR reads. This table has around 670,000 distinct CDR3 sequences, less than 15% appearing once. The rearrangement uses TRBV12-3 or TRBV12-4 and TRBJ2-5; 8 bases map to TRBD2. The receptor comes from a girl aged 2 to 10 with congenital amegakaryocytic thrombocytopenia, due to receive a stem cell transplant. Sample: PBMCs, taken before TCRalphabeta/CD19-depleted stem cell transplant. The CDR3, as DNA: TGTGCCAGCAGTCAGCTAGCGGGCACCCAACAGACCCAGTACTTC. Translation gives CASSQLAGTQQTQYF.